These 27 T cell receptor beta chains originate from one sample sequenced in a study of blood T cell repertoires in COVID-19. Using immunoSEQ multiplex PCR, the repertoire was profiled, and TCRdb retains in-frame clones only, with some absent. The sample consists of over 70,000 clones, 76% of them appearing once. Sample: peripheral blood. Receptors were obtained from a man between 65 and 85 years old with acute or convalescent COVID-19.

The V gene is TRBV19, the J gene TRBJ2-1, with D tentatively TRBD1 (8 bases). The CDR3 runs 15 residues. Germline lookup yields CDR1 LNHDA and CDR2 SQIVND (reference sequence). V dropped 9 bases and J dropped 6 bases, with 21 bases sitting between them. The DNA of the CDR3 is TGTGCCAGCCACCTACAGGGGGAGGGAGTCAATGAGCAGTTCTTC. Translated, it gives CASHLQGEGVNEQFF.

The chain employs TRBV5-5 and TRBJ1-6, with D possibly being TRBD1 (6 bases). Trimming stripped 4 bases from V and 7 bases from J, with 15 bases between. The CDR3 sequence is 15 residues long. Looked up from germline, CDR1 is SGHKS and CDR2 is YYEKEE (reference sequence). This CDR3 reads CASSRQGQSNSPLHF. The CDR3 DNA is TGTGCCAGCAGCCGTCAGGGGCAATCCAATTCACCCCTCCACTTT.

The chain carries TRBV2 and TRBJ2-7; the D gene is possibly TRBD1 (5 bases). The CDR3 spans 14 residues. V lost 1 base, J lost 3 bases, and 10 bases lay in between. The V gene's germline CDR1 is SNHLY and CDR2 FYNNEI. CDR3 sequence (DNA): TGTGCCAGCAGTGAAGGGGCAGGACACTACGAGCAGTACGTC. Its protein product is CASSEGAGHYEQYV.

The rearrangement links TRBV5-6 to TRBJ1-2; D uncertain. The CDR3 sequence is 14 residues long. Trimming stripped 0 bases from V and 0 bases from J, with 6 bases between. The germline gives CDR1 SGHDT, CDR2 YYEEEE. The CDR3 loop reads CASSLAGSNYGYTF. CDR3 DNA sequence: TGTGCCAGCAGCTTGGCCGGTTCTAACTATGGCTACACCTTC.

This clone was detected ten times or more. The chain is built from TRBV3-1 (or the pseudogene TRBV3-2) and TRBJ2-7; 10 bases fit TRBD1. The CDR3 spans 17 residues. Germline CDR1 and CDR2: LGHDT and YNNKEL (reference sequence). Germline trimming cut 4 bases from V and 0 bases from J; bases unmatched to any gene: 9. The CDR3 DNA follows: TGTGCCAGCAGCCTCGAGACAGGGGGCGCAGCCTCCTACGAGCAGTACTTC. This codes for CASSLETGGAASYEQYF.

V is TRBV6-5 and J is TRBJ1-1; D unresolved. This CDR3 has 15 amino acids. Germline values: CDR1 MNHEY, CDR2 SVGAGI. V was shortened by 0 bases and J by 2 bases, with 10 bases between the two germline ends. The CDR3 loop reads CASSYSRGLNTEAFF. The CDR3 DNA reads TGTGCCAGCAGTTACTCGAGAGGGCTAAACACTGAAGCTTTCTTT.

The genes are TRBV3-1 (or the pseudogene TRBV3-2) and TRBJ1-6; D is ambiguous. Germline CDR1 is LGHDT and CDR2 is YNNKEL (reference sequence). V was shortened by 0 bases and J by 7 bases, with 7 bases between the two germline ends. This CDR3 contains 14 residues. CDR3 nucleotides: TGTGCCAGCAGCCAAGACAAACAGAATTCACCCCTCCACTTT. Its translation: CASSQDKQNSPLHF.

This clone showed up just a few times. The CDR3 spells CAWSGTGNTEAFF. The CDR3 DNA reads as TGTGCCTGGAGTGGAACGGGAAACACTGAAGCTTTCTTT. The gene calls are TRBV30 and TRBJ1-1; D is uncertain. This CDR3 comprises 13 residues. From germline, CDR1 is GTSNPN and CDR2 SVGIG (reference sequence). Trimming stripped 1 base from V and 2 bases from J, with 8 bases between.

This chain links TRBV27 with TRBJ1-2; TRBD1 might be the D (6 bases). CDR1 and CDR2 from the germline V gene are MNHEY and SMNVEV (reference sequence). Trimming cost V 4 bases and J 1 base, with 19 bases left between them. This CDR3 region has 17 residues. The CDR3 sequence is CASSSRLGGGLNYGYTF. In DNA form, the CDR3 reads TGTGCCAGCAGTTCACGCTTGGGAGGGGGTCTTAACTATGGCTACACCTTC.

The V call is TRBV25-1, the J call TRBJ2-7; D is uncertain. V lost 2 bases to trimming and J lost 3 bases, with 8 bases between them. Germline CDR1 is MGHDK and CDR2 is SYGVNS. The CDR3 spans 13 residues. As DNA, the CDR3 is TGTGCCAGCAGTGAACAGGCCCACTACGAGCAGTACTTC. This translates into CASSEQAHYEQYF.

The chain combines TRBV5-1 with TRBJ2-5; D may be TRBD2 (6 bases). CDR3 size: 14 residues. V gave up 0 bases and J gave up 1 base, with 7 bases separating them. Germline CDR1 and CDR2: SGHRS and YFSETQ. CDR3 protein: CASSLDSGQETQYF. The CDR3 DNA reads as TGCGCCAGCAGCTTGGATAGCGGCCAAGAGACCCAGTACTTC.

V is TRBV24-1 and J is TRBJ1-5; D not resolved. The CDR3 is 14 residues long. Between the trimmed V and J ends, which lost 2 bases and 0 bases, there was a span of 4 bases. CDR1 is KGHDR and CDR2 is SFDVKD in the germline V gene. CDR3 nucleotides: TGTGCCACCAGTGATTACTATAGCAATCAGCCCCAGCATTTT. It codes for CATSDYYSNQPQHF.

In this sample, this clone turned up a few times. J is TRBJ2-3 and V is TRBV30; 8 positions match TRBD1. Germline trimming cut 4 bases from V and 7 bases from J; bases unmatched to any gene: 7. The CDR3 loop spans 13 amino acids. Germline CDR1 is GTSNPN and CDR2 is SVGIG (reference sequence). CDR3 amino acids: CAWTRGTGYTQYF. CDR3 DNA: TGTGCCTGGACCCGGGGGACAGGATATACGCAGTATTTT.

The DNA of the CDR3 is TGTGCCAGCAGCTTAGTATTTGGGCAGGGGACGAACACTGAAGCTTTCTTT. Translated, it gives CASSLVFGQGTNTEAFF. The rearrangement joins TRBV7-9 to TRBJ1-1; maybe TRBD1 (6 bases). The CDR3 sequence is 17 residues long. CDR1 is SEHNR and CDR2 is FQNEAQ in the germline V gene (reference sequence). The V gene lost 1 base and the J gene lost 1 base, with 16 bases spanning the gap.

The chain recombines TRBV5-5 with TRBJ1-4, with 9 bases lining up with TRBD1. This CDR3 is 14 amino acids long. With 5 bases clipped from V and 8 bases from J, the junction kept 7 bases outside the gene matches. Germline V gene sequence: CDR1 SGHKS, CDR2 YYEKEE (reference sequence). Written as DNA, the CDR3 is TGTGCCAGCAGGTACGGACAGGGGACCGAAAAACTGTTTTTT. This gives the protein CASRYGQGTEKLFF.

The chain joins TRBV2 to TRBJ1-1; 10 nucleotides align to TRBD1. The CDR3 extends over 14 amino acids. From germline, CDR1 is SNHLY and CDR2 FYNNEI. J lost 4 bases, V lost 6 bases, and 5 bases had no gene match. DNA of the CDR3: TGTGCCAGCAGGGCGACAGGGGGCGGCACTGAAGCTTTCTTT. Translation: CASRATGGGTEAFF.

Written as DNA, the CDR3 is TGTGCCAGCAGCTGGACCCGAGCGGGATCGGGGGAGACCCAGTACTTC. It codes for CASSWTRAGSGETQYF. The rearrangement links TRBV11-2 to TRBJ2-5; TRBD2 aligns across 7 bases. Germline V CDR1 and CDR2: SGHAT, FQNNGV. V lost 4 bases and J lost 5; bases outside the gene matches: 13. This CDR3 spans 16 amino acids. Full variable domain (rest looked up from reference TRBV11-2 and TRBJ2-5): EAGVAQSPRYKIIEKRQSVAFWCNPISGHATLYWYQQILGQGPKLLIQFQNNGVVDDSQLPKDRFSAERLKGVDSTLKIQPAKLEDSAVYLCASSWTRAGSGETQYFGPGTRLLVL.

The chain is built from TRBV7-9 and TRBJ2-1; the D gene is possibly TRBD1 (6 bases). Trimming took off 6 bases at V and 12 bases at J, with 15 bases between the two ends. Germline V CDR1 and CDR2: SEHNR, FQNEAQ (reference sequence). This CDR3 region has 12 residues. The CDR3 bases are TGTGCCAGCAGGCAGACAGGTTTGAGGCAGTTCTTC. Its translation is CASRQTGLRQFF.

This clone occurred once. J is TRBJ1-1 and V is TRBV10-2; 7 positions match TRBD1. This CDR3 is built from 14 residues. Losses at the gene ends were 4 bases for V and 3 bases for J; bases not matched to a gene: 5. The germline gives CDR1 WSHSY, CDR2 SAAADI. Written as DNA, the CDR3 is TGCGCCAGCAGTGTCAGAGACAGGGACACTGAAGCTTTCTTT. Residues: CASSVRDRDTEAFF.

This chain links TRBV10-3 with TRBJ2-7; TRBD2 is a possible D gene (6 bases). Per the germline V gene, CDR1 is ENHRY and CDR2 is SYGVKD. The CDR3 runs 14 residues. V was pared by 0 bases and J by 5 bases, with 11 bases between. CDR3 amino acids: CAISESGTRHEQYV. For the CDR3, the DNA is TGTGCCATCAGTGAGTCCGGGACTCGACACGAGCAGTACGTC.

Of note for this clone: The junction does not match germline at one end; this may be a read error. This chain links TRBV6-5 with TRBJ2-7, with TRBD1 as a possible D gene (5 bases). Looked up from germline, CDR1 is MNHEY and CDR2 is SVGAGI. This CDR3 is built from 16 residues. Here the CDR3 reads CASSFDSLLRSRSIDF. CDR3 nucleotide sequence: TGTGCCAGCAGTTTTGACAGCCTTCTACGGTCGAGGAGTATAGACTTC.

This clone was recorded only once. V gene TRBV6-5 combines with J gene TRBJ1-1, with 7 positions matching TRBD1. The CDR3 has 16 residues. V was pared by 4 bases and J by 1 base, with 9 bases of the junction left unmatched. CDR1 is MNHEY, CDR2 SVGAGI, per germline. In DNA, the CDR3 is TGTGCCAGCAGTTTCCGAACCCAGGGGGGGAACACTGAAGCTTTCTTT. Translated, it gives CASSFRTQGGNTEAFF.

This clone showed up just a few times. The chain combines TRBV10-1 with TRBJ1-1; 10 nucleotides align to TRBD1. This CDR3 region has 14 residues. After removal of 3 bases from V and 9 bases from J, the junction contained 7 bases not matched to a gene. CDR1 is WNHNN and CDR2 is SYGVQD in the germline V gene (reference sequence). This CDR3 reads CASSDSMTGGKAFF. The CDR3 bases are TGCGCCAGCAGTGACTCGATGACAGGGGGCAAAGCTTTCTTT.

This clone has more than one count but fewer than ten. At the DNA level, this CDR3 is encoded by other sequences in the same sample as well. This rearrangement joins TRBV5-1 to TRBJ2-2; D is unclear. CDR1 is SGHRS and CDR2 is YFSETQ in the germline V gene. V was cut by 2 bases and J by 3 bases, with 5 bases left in between. The CDR3 totals 13 residues. CDR3 amino acids: CASSLSDTGELFF. The CDR3 bases are TGCGCCAGCAGCTTATCTGACACCGGGGAGCTGTTTTTT. The full variable domain, rest sourced from reference TRBV5-1 and TRBJ2-2, is KAGVTQTPRYLIKTRGQQVTLSCSPISGHRSVSWYQQTPGQGLQFLFEYFSETQRNKGNFPGRFSGRQFSNSRSEMNVSTLELGDSALYLCASSLSDTGELFFGEGSRLTVL.

V and J are TRBV18 and TRBJ1-1, with TRBD1 matching 11 bases. With 3 bases clipped from V and 3 bases from J, the junction kept 6 bases outside the gene matches. This CDR3 region has 16 residues. Germline lookup yields CDR1 KGHSH and CDR2 LQKENI. The CDR3 region has the DNA TGTGCCAGCTCACCTCTCCGGGACAGGGGGGACACTGAAGCTTTCTTT. Residues: CASSPLRDRGDTEAFF.

To note about this clone: Mismatch with germline at one junction end may stem from a read error. This chain links TRBV5-4 with TRBJ2-1, with 7 bases matching TRBD1. The CDR3 totals 15 residues. Germline-derived CDR1 and CDR2 are SGHNT and YYREEE (reference sequence). CDR3 loop: CASSLGQNFYNEQFF. The CDR3 nucleotides are TGTGCCAGCAGTTTGGGACAGAATTTTTACAATGAGCAGTTCTTC.

This chain connects TRBV5-1 to TRBJ2-4; 8 bases align to TRBD1. The germline CDR1 and CDR2 sequences are SGHRS and YFSETQ. The CDR3 consists of 16 residues. V trimming: 5 bases; J trimming: 9 bases; junction bases outside the gene matches: 16. This CDR3 reads CASSSGTVQGALIQYF. CDR3 in DNA: TGCGCCAGCAGTTCCGGTACCGTTCAGGGGGCCCTCATTCAGTACTTC.